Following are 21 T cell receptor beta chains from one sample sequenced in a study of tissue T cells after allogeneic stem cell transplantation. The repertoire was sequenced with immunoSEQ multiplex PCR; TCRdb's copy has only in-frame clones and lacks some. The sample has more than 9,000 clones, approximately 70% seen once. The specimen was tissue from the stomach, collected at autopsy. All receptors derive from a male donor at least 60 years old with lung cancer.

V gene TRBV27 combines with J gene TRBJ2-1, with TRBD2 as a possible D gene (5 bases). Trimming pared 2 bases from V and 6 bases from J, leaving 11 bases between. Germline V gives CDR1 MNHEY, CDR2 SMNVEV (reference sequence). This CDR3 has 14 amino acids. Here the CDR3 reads CASSLISGINEQFF. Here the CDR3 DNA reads TGTGCCAGCAGTTTAATCTCGGGGATCAATGAGCAGTTCTTC.

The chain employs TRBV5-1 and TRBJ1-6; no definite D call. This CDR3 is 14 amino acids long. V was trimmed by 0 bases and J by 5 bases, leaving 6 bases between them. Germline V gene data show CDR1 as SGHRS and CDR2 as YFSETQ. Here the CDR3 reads CASSLGRDNSPLHF. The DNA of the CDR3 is TGCGCCAGCAGCTTGGGAAGGGATAATTCACCCCTCCACTTT.

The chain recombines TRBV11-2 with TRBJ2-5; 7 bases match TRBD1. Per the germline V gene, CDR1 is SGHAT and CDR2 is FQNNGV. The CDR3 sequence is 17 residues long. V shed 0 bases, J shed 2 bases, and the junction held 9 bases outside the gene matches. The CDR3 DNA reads TGTGCCAGCAGCTTAGATCCGGGACAGCTAGTTCAAGAGACCCAGTACTTC. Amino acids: CASSLDPGQLVQETQYF.

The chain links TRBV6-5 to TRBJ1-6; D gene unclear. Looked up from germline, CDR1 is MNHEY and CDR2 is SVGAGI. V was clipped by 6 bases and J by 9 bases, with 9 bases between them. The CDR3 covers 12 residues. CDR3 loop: CASRTLGSPLHF. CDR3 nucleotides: TGTGCCAGCAGGACACTGGGTTCACCCCTCCACTTT.

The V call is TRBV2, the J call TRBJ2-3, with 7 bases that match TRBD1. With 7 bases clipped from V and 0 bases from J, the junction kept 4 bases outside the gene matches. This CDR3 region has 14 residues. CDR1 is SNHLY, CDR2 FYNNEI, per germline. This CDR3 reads CASTGTASTDTQYF. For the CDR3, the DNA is TGTGCCAGCACCGGGACAGCTAGCACAGATACGCAGTATTTT.

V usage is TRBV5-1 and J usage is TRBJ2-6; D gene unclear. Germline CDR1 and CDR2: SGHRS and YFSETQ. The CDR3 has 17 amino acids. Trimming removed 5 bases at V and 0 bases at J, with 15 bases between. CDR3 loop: CASSQSTTSSGANVLTF. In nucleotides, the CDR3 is TGCGCCAGCAGTCAGTCGACAACAAGCTCTGGGGCCAACGTCCTGACTTTC.

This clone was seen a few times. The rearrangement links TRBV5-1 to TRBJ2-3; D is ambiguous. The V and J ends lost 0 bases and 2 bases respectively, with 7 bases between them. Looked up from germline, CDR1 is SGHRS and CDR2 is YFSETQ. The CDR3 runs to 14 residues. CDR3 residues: CASSLETVTDTQYF. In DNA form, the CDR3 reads TGCGCCAGCAGCTTGGAGACGGTCACAGATACGCAGTATTTT.

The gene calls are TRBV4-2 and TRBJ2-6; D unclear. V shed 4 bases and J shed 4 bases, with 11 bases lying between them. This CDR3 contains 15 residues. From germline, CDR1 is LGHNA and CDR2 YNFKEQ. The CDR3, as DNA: TGTGCCAGCAGCCCCGAAGGGTCCGGGGCCAACGTCCTGACTTTC. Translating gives CASSPEGSGANVLTF.

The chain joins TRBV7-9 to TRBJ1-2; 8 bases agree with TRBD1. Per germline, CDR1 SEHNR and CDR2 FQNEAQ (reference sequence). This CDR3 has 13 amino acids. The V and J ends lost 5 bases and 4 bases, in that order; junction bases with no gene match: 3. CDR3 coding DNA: TGTGCCAGCAGCCCACAGGGGGTCTATGGCTACACCTTC. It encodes CASSPQGVYGYTF.

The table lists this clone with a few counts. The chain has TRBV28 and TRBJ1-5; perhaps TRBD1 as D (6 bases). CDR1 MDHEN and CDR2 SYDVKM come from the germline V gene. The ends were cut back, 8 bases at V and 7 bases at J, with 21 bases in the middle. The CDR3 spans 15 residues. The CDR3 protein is CASRTLGGAGQPQHF. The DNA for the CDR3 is TGTGCCAGCCGAACTCTAGGGGGGGCTGGGCAGCCCCAGCATTTT.

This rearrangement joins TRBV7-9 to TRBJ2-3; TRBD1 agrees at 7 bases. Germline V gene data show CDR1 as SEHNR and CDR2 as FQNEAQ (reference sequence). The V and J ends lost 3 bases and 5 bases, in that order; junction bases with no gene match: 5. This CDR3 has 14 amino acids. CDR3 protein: CASSFVGGQDTQYF. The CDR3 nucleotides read TGTGCCAGCAGCTTTGTAGGGGGCCAAGATACGCAGTATTTT.

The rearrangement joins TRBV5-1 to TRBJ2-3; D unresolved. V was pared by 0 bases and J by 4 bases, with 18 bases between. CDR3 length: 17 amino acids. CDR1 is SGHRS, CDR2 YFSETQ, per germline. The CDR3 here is CASSLGASAIPADTQYF. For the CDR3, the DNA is TGCGCCAGCAGCTTGGGGGCCAGCGCGATACCGGCAGATACGCAGTATTTT.

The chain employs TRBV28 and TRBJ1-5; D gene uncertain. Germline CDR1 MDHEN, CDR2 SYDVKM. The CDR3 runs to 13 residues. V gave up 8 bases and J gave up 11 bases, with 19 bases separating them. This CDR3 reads CASGSDMVLAQHF. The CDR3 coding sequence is TGTGCCAGCGGGAGCGACATGGTCTTGGCCCAGCATTTT.

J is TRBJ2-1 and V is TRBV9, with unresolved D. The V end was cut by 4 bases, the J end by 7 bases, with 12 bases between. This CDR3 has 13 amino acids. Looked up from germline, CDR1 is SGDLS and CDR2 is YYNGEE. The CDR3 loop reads CASSHTPRNEQFF. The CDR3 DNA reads TGTGCCAGCAGCCACACCCCTAGGAATGAGCAGTTCTTC. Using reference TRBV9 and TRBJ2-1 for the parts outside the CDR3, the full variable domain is DSGVTQTPKHLITATGQRVTLRCSPRSGDLSVYWYQQSLDQGLQFLIQYYNGEERAKGNILERFSAQQFPDLHSELNLSSLELGDSALYFCASSHTPRNEQFFGPGTRLTVL.

CDR3 loop: CASSLTGVKETQYF. The CDR3 nucleotides read TGTGCCAGCAGCTTGACAGGGGTGAAAGAGACCCAGTACTTC. The V call is TRBV7-9, the J call TRBJ2-5; 8 bases agree with TRBD1. The V and J ends lost 3 bases and 3 bases, in that order; junction bases with no gene match: 3. The CDR3 runs to 14 residues. Germline V gene sequence: CDR1 SEHNR, CDR2 FQNEAQ (reference sequence). Together with reference TRBV7-9 and TRBJ2-5, the CDR3 gives the full variable domain: DTGVSQNPRHKITKRGQNVTFRCDPISEHNRLYWYRQTLGQGPEFLTYFQNEAQLEKSRLLSDRFSAERPKGSFSTLEIQRTEQGDSAMYLCASSLTGVKETQYFGPGTRLLVL.

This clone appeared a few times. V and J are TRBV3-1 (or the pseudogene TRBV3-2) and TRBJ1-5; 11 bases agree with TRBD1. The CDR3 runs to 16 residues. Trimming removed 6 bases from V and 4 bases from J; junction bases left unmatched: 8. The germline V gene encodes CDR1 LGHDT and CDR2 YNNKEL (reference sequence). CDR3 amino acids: CASSLTGTGGNQPQHF. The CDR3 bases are TGTGCCAGCAGTCTCACCGGGACAGGGGGTAATCAGCCCCAGCATTTT.

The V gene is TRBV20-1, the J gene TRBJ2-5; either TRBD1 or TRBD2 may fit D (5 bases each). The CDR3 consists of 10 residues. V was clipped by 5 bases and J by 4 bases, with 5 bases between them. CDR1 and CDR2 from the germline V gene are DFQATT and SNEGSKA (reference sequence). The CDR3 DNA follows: TGCAGTGCTGGGGGAGAGACCCAGTACTTC. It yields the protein CSAGGETQYF.

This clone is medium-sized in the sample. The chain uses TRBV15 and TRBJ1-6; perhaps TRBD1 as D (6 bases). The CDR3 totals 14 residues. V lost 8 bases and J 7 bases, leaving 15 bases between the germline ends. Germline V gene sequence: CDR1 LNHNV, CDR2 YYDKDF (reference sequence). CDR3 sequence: CATGGRDNNSPLHF. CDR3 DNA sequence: TGTGCCACCGGGGGTAGGGACAACAATTCACCCCTCCACTTT.

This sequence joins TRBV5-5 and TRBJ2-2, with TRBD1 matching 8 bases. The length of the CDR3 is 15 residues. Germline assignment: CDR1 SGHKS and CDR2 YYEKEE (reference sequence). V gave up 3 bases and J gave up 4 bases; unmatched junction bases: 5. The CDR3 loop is CASSWGDRRTGELFF. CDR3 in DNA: TGTGCCAGCAGCTGGGGGGACAGGCGCACCGGGGAGCTGTTTTTT.

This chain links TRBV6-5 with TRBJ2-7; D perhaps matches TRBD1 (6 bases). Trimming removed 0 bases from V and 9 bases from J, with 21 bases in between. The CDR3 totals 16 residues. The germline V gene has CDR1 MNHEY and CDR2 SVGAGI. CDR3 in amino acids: CASSYSIGRDTHVQYF. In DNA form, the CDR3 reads TGTGCCAGCAGTTACTCGATAGGTAGGGACACCCATGTGCAGTACTTC.

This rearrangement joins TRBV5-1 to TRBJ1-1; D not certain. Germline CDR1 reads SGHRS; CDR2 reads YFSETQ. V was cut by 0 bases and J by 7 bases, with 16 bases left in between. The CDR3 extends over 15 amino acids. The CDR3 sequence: CASSLESGGRYEAFF. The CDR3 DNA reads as TGCGCCAGCAGCTTGGAAAGCGGCGGTCGCTATGAAGCTTTCTTT.